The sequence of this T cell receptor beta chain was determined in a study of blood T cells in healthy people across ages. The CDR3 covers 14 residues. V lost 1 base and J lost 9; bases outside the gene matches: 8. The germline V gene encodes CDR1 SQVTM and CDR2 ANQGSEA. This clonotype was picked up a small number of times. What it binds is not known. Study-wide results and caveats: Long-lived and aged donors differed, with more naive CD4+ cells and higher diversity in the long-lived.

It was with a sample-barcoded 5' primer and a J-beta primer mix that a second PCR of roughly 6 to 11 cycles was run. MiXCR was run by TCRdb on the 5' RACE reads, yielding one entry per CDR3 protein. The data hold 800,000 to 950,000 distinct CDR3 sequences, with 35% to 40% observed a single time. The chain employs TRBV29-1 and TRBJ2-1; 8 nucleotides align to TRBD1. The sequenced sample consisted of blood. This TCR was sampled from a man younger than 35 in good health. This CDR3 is CSVEGSRGQVEQFF. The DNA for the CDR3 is TGCAGCGTTGAAGGCAGCAGGGGGCAGGTTGAGCAGTTCTTC.